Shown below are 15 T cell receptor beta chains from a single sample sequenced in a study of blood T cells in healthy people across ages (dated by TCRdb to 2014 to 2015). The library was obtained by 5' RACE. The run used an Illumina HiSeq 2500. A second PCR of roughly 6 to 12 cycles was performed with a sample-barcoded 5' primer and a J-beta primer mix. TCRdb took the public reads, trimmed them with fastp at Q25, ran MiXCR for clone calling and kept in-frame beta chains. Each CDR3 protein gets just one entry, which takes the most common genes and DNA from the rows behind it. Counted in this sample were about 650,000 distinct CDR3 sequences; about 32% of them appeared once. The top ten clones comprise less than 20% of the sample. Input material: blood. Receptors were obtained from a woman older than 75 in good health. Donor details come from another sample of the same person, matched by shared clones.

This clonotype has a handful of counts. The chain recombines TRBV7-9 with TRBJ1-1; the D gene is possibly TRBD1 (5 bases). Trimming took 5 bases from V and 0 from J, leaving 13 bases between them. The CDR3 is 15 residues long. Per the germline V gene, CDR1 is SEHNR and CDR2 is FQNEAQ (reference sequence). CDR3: CASSPGRSMNTEAFF. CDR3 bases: TGTGCCAGCAGCCCGGGACGGTCCATGAACACTGAAGCTTTCTTT.

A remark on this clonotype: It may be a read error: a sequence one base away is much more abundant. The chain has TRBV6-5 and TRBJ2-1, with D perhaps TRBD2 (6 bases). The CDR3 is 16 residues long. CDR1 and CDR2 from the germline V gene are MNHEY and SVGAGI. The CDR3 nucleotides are TGTGCCAGCAGTCGCCTAGGTAGCGGACGAAACAATGGGCAGTTCTTC. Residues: CASSRLGSGRNNGQFF.

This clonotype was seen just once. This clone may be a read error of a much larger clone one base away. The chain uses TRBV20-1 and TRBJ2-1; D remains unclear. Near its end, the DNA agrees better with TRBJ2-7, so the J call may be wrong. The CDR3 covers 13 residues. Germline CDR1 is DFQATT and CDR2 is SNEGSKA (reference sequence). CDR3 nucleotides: TGCAGTGCTATTGCATCTTCCTACAATGAGCAGTACTTC. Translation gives CSAIASSYNEQYF.

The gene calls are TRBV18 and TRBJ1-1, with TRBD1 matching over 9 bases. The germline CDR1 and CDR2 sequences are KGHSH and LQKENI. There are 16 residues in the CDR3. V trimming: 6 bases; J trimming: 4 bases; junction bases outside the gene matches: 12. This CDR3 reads CASSRCDTGQGTEAFF. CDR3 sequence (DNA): TGTGCCAGCTCGCGTTGCGACACGGGACAGGGCACTGAAGCTTTCTTT.

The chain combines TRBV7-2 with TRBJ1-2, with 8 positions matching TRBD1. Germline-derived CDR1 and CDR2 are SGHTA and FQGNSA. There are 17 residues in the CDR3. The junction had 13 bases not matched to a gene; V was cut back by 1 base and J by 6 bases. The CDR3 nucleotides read TGTGCCAGCAGCTTAGTCCCTCGAGGTGGACAGGGCGATGGCTACACCTTC. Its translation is CASSLVPRGGQGDGYTF. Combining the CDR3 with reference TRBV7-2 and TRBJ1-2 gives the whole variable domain GAGVSQSPSNKVTEKGKDVELRCDPISGHTALYWYRQSLGQGLEFLIYFQGNSAPDKSGLPSDRFSAERTGGSVSTLTIQRTQQEDSAVYLCASSLVPRGGQGDGYTFGSGTRLTVV.

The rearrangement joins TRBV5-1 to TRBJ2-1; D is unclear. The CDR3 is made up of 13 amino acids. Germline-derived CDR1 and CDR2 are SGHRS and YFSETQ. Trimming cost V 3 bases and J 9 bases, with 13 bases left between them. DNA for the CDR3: TGCGCCAGCAGCTCCCCCCGGAGTCTTGAGCAGTTCTTC. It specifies CASSSPRSLEQFF.

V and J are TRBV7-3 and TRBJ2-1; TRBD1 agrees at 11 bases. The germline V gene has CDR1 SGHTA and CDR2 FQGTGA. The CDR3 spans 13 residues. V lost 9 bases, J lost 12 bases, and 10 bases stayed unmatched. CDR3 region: CASSTGTGGSQFF. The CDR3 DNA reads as TGTGCCAGTAGCACCGGGACAGGGGGGTCGCAGTTCTTC.

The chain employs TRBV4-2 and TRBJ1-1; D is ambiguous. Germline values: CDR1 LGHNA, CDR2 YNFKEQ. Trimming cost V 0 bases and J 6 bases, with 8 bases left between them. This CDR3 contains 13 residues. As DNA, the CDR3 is TGTGCCAGCAGCCAAGAGCCAGCGCCTGAAGCTTTCTTT. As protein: CASSQEPAPEAFF.

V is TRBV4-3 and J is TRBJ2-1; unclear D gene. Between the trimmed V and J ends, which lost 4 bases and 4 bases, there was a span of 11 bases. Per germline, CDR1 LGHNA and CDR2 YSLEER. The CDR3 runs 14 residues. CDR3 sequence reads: CASSLTPQYNEQFF. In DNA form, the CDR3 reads TGCGCCAGCAGCCTCACCCCCCAATACAATGAGCAGTTCTTC.

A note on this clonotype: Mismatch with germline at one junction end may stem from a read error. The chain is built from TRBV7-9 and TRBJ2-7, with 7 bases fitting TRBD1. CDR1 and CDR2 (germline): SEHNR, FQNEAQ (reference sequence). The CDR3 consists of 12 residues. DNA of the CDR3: TGCGCCGGCAGCCAAACAGGGGTCGAGCAGTACTTC. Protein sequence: CAGSQTGVEQYF.

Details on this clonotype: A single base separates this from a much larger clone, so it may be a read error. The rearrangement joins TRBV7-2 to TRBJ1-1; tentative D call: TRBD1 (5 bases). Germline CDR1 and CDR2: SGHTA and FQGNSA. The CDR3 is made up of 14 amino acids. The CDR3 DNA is TGTGCCGGCAGCCAACGAGCAGGGAGGACTGAAGCTTTCTTT. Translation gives CAGSQRAGRTEAFF. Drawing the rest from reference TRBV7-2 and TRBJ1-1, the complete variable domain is GAGVSQSPSNKVTEKGKDVELRCDPISGHTALYWYRQSLGQGLEFLIYFQGNSAPDKSGLPSDRFSAERTGGSVSTLTIQRTQQEDSAVYLCAGSQRAGRTEAFFGQGTRLTVV.

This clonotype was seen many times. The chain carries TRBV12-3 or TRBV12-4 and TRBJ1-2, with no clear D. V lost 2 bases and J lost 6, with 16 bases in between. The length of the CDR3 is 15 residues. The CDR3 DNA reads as TGTGCCAGCAGTTTATATAGTCCTTCCTTGGATGGCTACACCTTC. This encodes CASSLYSPSLDGYTF.

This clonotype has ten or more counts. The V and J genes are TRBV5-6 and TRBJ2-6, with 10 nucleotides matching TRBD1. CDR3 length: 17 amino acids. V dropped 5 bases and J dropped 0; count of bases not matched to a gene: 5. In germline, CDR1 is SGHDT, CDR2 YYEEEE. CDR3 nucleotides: TGTGCCAGCAGTCGACAGGGGGCTAACTCTGGGGCCAACGTCCTGACTTTC. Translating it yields CASSRQGANSGANVLTF.

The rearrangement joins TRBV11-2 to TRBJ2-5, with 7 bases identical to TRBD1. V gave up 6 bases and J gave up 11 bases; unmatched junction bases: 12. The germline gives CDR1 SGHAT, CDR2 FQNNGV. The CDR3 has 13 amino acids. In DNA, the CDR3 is TGTGCCAGCAGTGCGACACAGGGGTTTGAGCAGTACTTC. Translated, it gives CASSATQGFEQYF.

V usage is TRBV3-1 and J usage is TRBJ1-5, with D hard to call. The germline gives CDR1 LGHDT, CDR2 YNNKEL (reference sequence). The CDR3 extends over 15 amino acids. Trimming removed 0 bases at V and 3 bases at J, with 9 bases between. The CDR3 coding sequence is TGTGCCAGCAGCCAAGATTTACAGTTCAATCAGCCCCAGCATTTT. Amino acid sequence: CASSQDLQFNQPQHF.